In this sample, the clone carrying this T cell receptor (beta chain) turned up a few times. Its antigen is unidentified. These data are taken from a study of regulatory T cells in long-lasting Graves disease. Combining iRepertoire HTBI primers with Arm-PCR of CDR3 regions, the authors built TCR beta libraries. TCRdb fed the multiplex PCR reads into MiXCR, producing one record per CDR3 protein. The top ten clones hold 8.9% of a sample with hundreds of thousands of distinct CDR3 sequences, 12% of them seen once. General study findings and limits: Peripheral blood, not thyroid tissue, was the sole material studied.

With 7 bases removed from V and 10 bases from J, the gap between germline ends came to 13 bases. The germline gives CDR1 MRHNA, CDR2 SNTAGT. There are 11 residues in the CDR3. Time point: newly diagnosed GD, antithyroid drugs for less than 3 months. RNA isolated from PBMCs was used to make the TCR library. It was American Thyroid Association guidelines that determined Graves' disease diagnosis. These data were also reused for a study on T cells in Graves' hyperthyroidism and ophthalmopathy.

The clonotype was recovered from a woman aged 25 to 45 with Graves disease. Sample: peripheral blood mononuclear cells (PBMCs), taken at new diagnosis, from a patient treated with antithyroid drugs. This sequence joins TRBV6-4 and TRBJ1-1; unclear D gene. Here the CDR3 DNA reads TGTGCCAGCATCTTCGAGGTCGGAGCTTTCTTT. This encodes CASIFEVGAFF.